Shown below are 15 T cell receptor beta chains from a single sample sequenced in a study of OX40 agonist ivuxolimab in advanced cancers. Library prep was done by the immunoSEQ multiplex PCR assay. Here the immuneACCESS table is served through TCRdb, limited to in-frame sequences with V and J called. Missing clones are a known gap in these copies; in checked studies unresolved V genes cover under half, and the rest lacks a known reason. A total of over 65,000 clones appear in this sample, roughly 84% of them only once. About 0.72% of the sample goes to the ten largest clones. Sequenced material: CD4+ or CD8+ T cells sorted from blood, taken in a trial of the OX40 agonist ivuxolimab. Receptors were obtained from an adult with an advanced solid tumor such as melanoma, head and neck, liver or kidney cancer.

This clone was recorded once. The gene calls are TRBV6-6 and TRBJ1-5; D is perhaps TRBD1 (6 bases). Trimming shortened V by 2 bases and J by 6 bases, and 8 bases separated the two germline ends. The germline V gene encodes CDR1 MNHNY and CDR2 SVGAGI (reference sequence). This CDR3 is 13 amino acids long. This CDR3 reads CASSYDRTQPQHF. CDR3 coding DNA: TGTGCCAGCAGTTACGACAGGACTCAGCCCCAGCATTTT.

There are a few counts of this clone. Other DNA sequences of this sample code for an identical CDR3. Written as DNA, the CDR3 is TGTGCCAGCAGTGACTCTAGCGGGGGGGCAGATACGCAGTATTTT. Amino acid sequence: CASSDSSGGADTQYF. V usage is TRBV6-4 and J usage is TRBJ2-3; TRBD2 matches 11 bases. The CDR3 spans 15 residues. V lost 0 bases, J lost 4 bases, and 0 bases stayed unmatched. CDR1 and CDR2 from the germline V gene are MRHNA and SNTAGT.

The chain is built from TRBV6-1 and TRBJ2-3; TRBD2 matches at 12 bases. J lost 2 bases, V lost 3 bases, and 6 bases had no gene match. The CDR3 runs 17 residues. CDR1 MNHNS and CDR2 SASEGT come from the germline V gene. The CDR3 nucleotides are TGTGCCAGCAGTGACGGTGCTAGCGGGGGGGCCACAGATACGCAGTATTTT. It codes for CASSDGASGGATDTQYF.

The chain recombines TRBV28 with TRBJ1-2; D is undetermined. CDR1 and CDR2 from the germline V gene are MDHEN and SYDVKM. Trimming took off 6 bases at V and 2 bases at J, with 13 bases between the two ends. The CDR3 loop spans 14 amino acids. DNA for the CDR3: TGTGCCAGCAGGGACCGTAAAGGGAACTATGGCTACACCTTC. Translated, it gives CASRDRKGNYGYTF.

V gene TRBV2 combines with J gene TRBJ2-3; D perhaps matches TRBD2 (6 bases). CDR1 and CDR2 from the germline V gene are SNHLY and FYNNEI. This CDR3 has 14 amino acids. With 6 bases removed from V and 2 bases from J, the gap between germline ends came to 12 bases. In DNA, the CDR3 is TGTGCCAGCAGCCTGACTAGTTTCACAGATACGCAGTATTTT. Its protein is CASSLTSFTDTQYF.

This chain's CDR3 is CSAGGQSYEQYF. CDR3 nucleotide sequence: TGCAGCGCAGGAGGACAGTCGTACGAGCAGTACTTC. The chain combines TRBV29-1 with TRBJ2-7; D is perhaps TRBD1 (6 bases). V lost 7 bases and J 4 bases, leaving 14 bases between the germline ends. This CDR3 is 12 amino acids long. Germline V gene data show CDR1 as SQVTM and CDR2 as ANQGSEA.

The chain is built from TRBV19 and TRBJ2-1; D gene ambiguous. The germline CDR1 and CDR2 sequences are LNHDA and SQIVND (reference sequence). V lost 6 bases and J lost 1, with 13 bases in between. The CDR3 contains 15 residues. CDR3 region: CASRSGSSSYNEQFF. The DNA for the CDR3 is TGTGCCAGTAGGTCGGGTTCCTCGTCCTACAATGAGCAGTTCTTC.

V is TRBV7-6 and J is TRBJ2-5, with a tentative D call TRBD2 (5 bases). CDR1 SGHVS and CDR2 FNYEAQ come from the germline V gene. The CDR3 totals 15 residues. Between the trimmed V and J ends, which lost 7 bases and 2 bases, there was a span of 17 bases. CDR3 protein: CASTKTRRPQETQYF. CDR3 in DNA: TGTGCCAGCACCAAGACAAGGAGGCCACAAGAGACCCAGTACTTC.

V gene TRBV5-5 combines with J gene TRBJ1-1, with D maybe TRBD1 (6 bases). Looked up from germline, CDR1 is SGHKS and CDR2 is YYEKEE (reference sequence). The V end was cut by 7 bases, the J end by 1 base, with 17 bases between. The CDR3 has 15 residues. Written as DNA, the CDR3 is TGTGCCAGCTGGCCGGACAGACCTCCGAACACTGAAGCTTTCTTT. It is translated as CASWPDRPPNTEAFF.

The chain has TRBV18 and TRBJ1-1; D gene unclear. The germline gives CDR1 KGHSH, CDR2 LQKENI. Between the trimmed V and J ends, which lost 5 bases and 1 base, there was a span of 5 bases. The CDR3 runs 12 residues. The CDR3 coding sequence is TGTGCCAGCTCAAGGGCGAACACTGAAGCTTTCTTT. Encoded protein: CASSRANTEAFF.

The J gene is TRBJ2-2, the V gene TRBV5-1, with D tentatively TRBD1 (5 bases). Per the germline V gene, CDR1 is SGHRS and CDR2 is YFSETQ. CDR3 size: 14 residues. The germline V and J ends were trimmed by 6 bases and 2 bases, with 11 bases remaining between them. CDR3 amino acids: CASTRTHNTGELFF. The CDR3 DNA follows: TGCGCCAGCACTCGGACACATAACACCGGGGAGCTGTTTTTT.

The chain employs TRBV30 and TRBJ1-6; 7 bases align to TRBD1. There are 15 residues in the CDR3. The trim removed 3 bases at V and 8 bases at J, leaving 10 bases unmatched. Germline CDR1 is GTSNPN and CDR2 is SVGIG (reference sequence). The CDR3 reads CAWSLRQGWDSPLHF. As DNA, the CDR3 is TGTGCCTGGAGCCTCCGACAGGGTTGGGATTCACCCCTCCACTTT.

This sequence joins TRBV2 and TRBJ2-6; D may match TRBD1 or TRBD2 (5 bases each). The V and J ends lost 5 bases and 2 bases respectively, with 13 bases between them. This CDR3 is 16 amino acids long. Germline V gives CDR1 SNHLY, CDR2 FYNNEI. The CDR3: CASSRQGEAGANVLTF. For the CDR3, the DNA is TGTGCCAGCAGTAGGCAGGGAGAGGCTGGGGCCAACGTCCTGACTTTC.

V gene TRBV6-5 combines with J gene TRBJ1-2; D uncertain. The CDR3 is 13 residues long. V shed 4 bases and J shed 3 bases, with 9 bases lying between them. Germline V gives CDR1 MNHEY, CDR2 SVGAGI. CDR3 in amino acids: CASSFGEDYGYTF. DNA for the CDR3: TGTGCCAGCAGTTTTGGGGAGGACTATGGCTACACCTTC.

The V gene is TRBV5-1, the J gene TRBJ2-7; 7 bases are shared with TRBD2. Per germline, CDR1 SGHRS and CDR2 YFSETQ. CDR3 length: 13 amino acids. Trimming took 0 bases from V and 6 from J; bases not matched to a gene: 3. CDR3 sequence reads: CASSLGGSLEQYF. The CDR3, as DNA: TGCGCCAGCAGCTTGGGCGGGAGCCTCGAGCAGTACTTC.